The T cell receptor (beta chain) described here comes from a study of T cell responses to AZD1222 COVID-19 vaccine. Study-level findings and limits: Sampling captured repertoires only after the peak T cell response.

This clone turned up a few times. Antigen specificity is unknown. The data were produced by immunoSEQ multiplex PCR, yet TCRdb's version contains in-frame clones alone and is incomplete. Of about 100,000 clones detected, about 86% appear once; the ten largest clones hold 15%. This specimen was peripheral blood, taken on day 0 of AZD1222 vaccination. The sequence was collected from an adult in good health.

CDR3 in amino acids: CASSSGPSVQPQHF. The CDR3 region has the DNA TGTGCCAGCAGCTCCGGGCCCTCGGTTCAGCCCCAGCATTTT. The rearrangement joins TRBV6-5 to TRBJ1-5; no firm D call. V was clipped by 6 bases and J by 6 bases, with 15 bases between them. The CDR3 is made up of 14 amino acids. Germline V gives CDR1 MNHEY, CDR2 SVGAGI.